These 24 T cell receptor beta chains originate from one sample sequenced in a study of blood T cell repertoires in COVID-19. The table came from immunoSEQ multiplex PCR; TCRdb's copy has only in-frame clones and leaves some out. The sample contains approximately 210,000 clones, 80% to 90% of which appear only once. Input material: PBMCs or T cells enriched from blood (not recorded which). These receptors came from a woman between 18 and 29 years old who had recovered from COVID-19.

This clone was seen a handful of times. V is TRBV6-5 and J is TRBJ1-1; D gene uncertain. Trimming took 7 bases from V and 4 from J, leaving 7 bases between them. CDR3 length: 11 amino acids. The germline V gene encodes CDR1 MNHEY and CDR2 SVGAGI. The CDR3 nucleotides read TGTGCCAGCAACGGGTTCACTGAAGCTTTCTTT. It encodes CASNGFTEAFF.

The genes are TRBV6-5 and TRBJ2-1; TRBD1 aligns across 10 bases. Losses at the gene ends were 7 bases for V and 9 bases for J; bases not matched to a gene: 6. CDR3 length: 13 residues. Germline assignment: CDR1 MNHEY and CDR2 SVGAGI. The CDR3 spells CASNSGQGREQFF. The CDR3 nucleotides read TGTGCCAGCAATTCGGGACAGGGGCGTGAGCAGTTCTTC.

V and J are TRBV29-1 and TRBJ1-2; the D is unclear. The CDR3 sequence is 12 residues long. Germline V CDR1 and CDR2: SQVTM, ANQGSEA. Trimming pared 2 bases from V and 1 base from J, leaving 5 bases between. CDR3 DNA: TGCAGCGTTGAATCCCTTAACTATGGCTACACCTTC. Protein: CSVESLNYGYTF.

This clone was seen a handful of times. This chain joins TRBV5-1 and TRBJ1-2, with 7 positions matching TRBD1. This CDR3 comprises 17 residues. The V segment lost 0 bases and the J segment 4 bases; nucleotides outside the gene matches: 12. Germline V gene lookup returns CDR1 SGHRS and CDR2 YFSETQ. Here the CDR3 DNA reads TGCGCCAGCAGCTTGGTAAAAGAGACAGGGCCCAGCTATGGCTACACCTTC. It is translated as CASSLVKETGPSYGYTF. Complete variable domain (other parts from reference TRBV5-1 and TRBJ1-2): KAGVTQTPRYLIKTRGQQVTLSCSPISGHRSVSWYQQTPGQGLQFLFEYFSETQRNKGNFPGRFSGRQFSNSRSEMNVSTLELGDSALYLCASSLVKETGPSYGYTFGSGTRLTVV.

The chain carries TRBV19 and TRBJ2-7; TRBD1 matches at 7 bases. V gave up 9 bases and J gave up 0 bases; unmatched junction bases: 8. Germline assignment: CDR1 LNHDA and CDR2 SQIVND (reference sequence). The CDR3 runs to 14 residues. CDR3 sequence (DNA): TGTGCCAGACCTTCTTACAGGGGCTCCTACGAGCAGTACTTC. This sequence encodes CARPSYRGSYEQYF.

The chain employs TRBV28 and TRBJ2-1; D uncertain. V was clipped by 4 bases and J by 5 bases, with 15 bases between them. The CDR3 has 15 amino acids. Germline V gives CDR1 MDHEN, CDR2 SYDVKM. The CDR3 here is CASSSPRGINNEQFF. CDR3 bases: TGTGCCAGCAGTTCCCCTAGAGGAATTAACAATGAGCAGTTCTTC.

V usage is TRBV6-5 and J usage is TRBJ2-2; 11 positions agree with TRBD1. The CDR3 has 15 amino acids. V was clipped by 7 bases and J by 2 bases; unmatched bases: 3. CDR1 MNHEY and CDR2 SVGAGI come from the germline V gene. CDR3 in amino acids: CASTGTGGNTGELFF. Written as DNA, the CDR3 is TGTGCCAGCACGGGGACAGGGGGTAACACCGGGGAGCTGTTTTTT.

This clone was seen just once. The V and J genes are TRBV19 and TRBJ1-2; no definite D call. Germline V gene data show CDR1 as LNHDA and CDR2 as SQIVND (reference sequence). The CDR3 is made up of 11 amino acids. V was trimmed by 6 bases and J by 2 bases, leaving 4 bases between them. This CDR3 is CASRQNYGYTF. CDR3 nucleotide sequence: TGTGCCAGTAGGCAGAACTATGGCTACACCTTC.

This clone occurred once. The chain combines TRBV28 with TRBJ2-1, with 7 positions matching TRBD2. The CDR3 runs 13 residues. V was clipped by 8 bases and J by 4 bases; unmatched bases: 5. Germline V gene sequence: CDR1 MDHEN, CDR2 SYDVKM. The CDR3 protein is CASRDYPYNEQFF. Written as DNA, the CDR3 is TGTGCCAGCCGGGACTACCCTTACAATGAGCAGTTCTTC.

This sequence joins TRBV6-5 and TRBJ2-7; the match to TRBD1 covers 9 bases. Per germline, CDR1 MNHEY and CDR2 SVGAGI. Trimming cost V 8 bases and J 2 bases; bases outside gene matches: 1. The CDR3 covers 12 residues. CDR3 amino acids: CASRDRAYEQYF. CDR3 in DNA: TGTGCCAGCCGGGACAGGGCCTACGAGCAGTACTTC.

This chain links TRBV15 with TRBJ1-1; D gene ambiguous. Germline CDR1 is LNHNV and CDR2 is YYDKDF (reference sequence). CDR3 size: 16 residues. The V end was cut by 1 base, the J end by 0 bases, with 12 bases between. The CDR3 sequence is CATSRGGAAVNTEAFF. CDR3 nucleotide sequence: TGTGCCACCAGCAGAGGGGGAGCGGCGGTGAACACTGAAGCTTTCTTT.

The CDR3 sequence is CASSPGTGGLSGYTF. CDR3 bases: TGTGCCAGCAGTCCCGGAACAGGGGGCTTGAGTGGCTACACCTTC. The chain has TRBV27 and TRBJ1-2; TRBD1 matches at 9 bases. J lost 7 bases, V lost 5 bases, and 11 bases had no gene match. This CDR3 spans 15 amino acids. Germline V lookup: CDR1 MNHEY, CDR2 SMNVEV (reference sequence).

The chain employs TRBV7-3 and TRBJ2-1; 8 positions agree with TRBD2. In germline, CDR1 is SGHTA, CDR2 FQGTGA. The V segment lost 1 base and the J segment 7 bases; nucleotides outside the gene matches: 6. The CDR3 has 15 amino acids. For the CDR3, the DNA is TGTGCCAGCAGCTTAATCTTCGGGGGGGCGAATGAGCAGTTCTTC. It codes for CASSLIFGGANEQFF. The whole variable domain, filled in from reference TRBV7-3 and TRBJ2-1, reads GAGVSQTPSNKVTEKGKYVELRCDPISGHTALYWYRQSLGQGPEFLIYFQGTGAADDSGLPNDRFFAVRPEGSVSTLKIQRTERGDSAVYLCASSLIFGGANEQFFGPGTRLTVL.

The table lists this clone with a few counts. The chain has TRBV29-1 and TRBJ1-2; 11 bases line up with TRBD1. The CDR3 is made up of 12 amino acids. V lost 7 bases and J lost 6; bases outside the gene matches: 4. Germline V CDR1 and CDR2: SQVTM, ANQGSEA. The CDR3 nucleotides are TGCAGCGATGGGACAGGGGGTCATGGCTACACCTTC. This gives the protein CSDGTGGHGYTF.

In this sample, this clone turned up once. The rearrangement joins TRBV6-5 to TRBJ2-7, with TRBD2 as a possible D gene (5 bases). The CDR3 spans 14 residues. V was trimmed by 5 bases and J by 3 bases, leaving 14 bases between them. Germline values: CDR1 MNHEY, CDR2 SVGAGI. Here the CDR3 DNA reads TGTGCCAGCAGTCATGCGGAGGATCTCTACGAGCAGTACTTC. As protein: CASSHAEDLYEQYF.

The chain carries TRBV11-1 and TRBJ1-2; D remains ambiguous. Germline CDR1 SGHAT, CDR2 FQDESV (reference sequence). The CDR3 length is 14 residues. Between the trimmed V and J ends, which lost 4 bases and 6 bases, there was a span of 15 bases. The CDR3 protein is CASSSFGREDGYTF. CDR3 coding DNA: TGTGCCAGCAGCTCCTTTGGGAGGGAGGATGGCTACACCTTC.

J is TRBJ2-3 and V is TRBV6-1, with D uncertain. V lost 1 base, J lost 2 bases, and 16 bases lay in between. Looked up from germline, CDR1 is MNHNS and CDR2 is SASEGT. The CDR3 has 17 residues. The CDR3 reads CASSEGVGTRATDTQYF. In DNA form, the CDR3 reads TGTGCCAGCAGTGAAGGCGTTGGTACTCGCGCCACAGATACGCAGTATTTT.

The V gene is TRBV21-1, the J gene TRBJ1-1; no DNA check was done on the table's D call, TRBD1. TRBV21-1 is noted as a pseudogene. The CDR3 covers 16 residues. The CDR3 reads CATPTPGQGVNTEAFF. The CDR3 DNA sequence: TGTGCCACGCCGACCCCGGGACAGGGGGTGAACACTGAAGCTTTCTTT.

The rearrangement links TRBV27 to TRBJ2-3; 8 nucleotides align to TRBD2. The V gene's germline CDR1 is MNHEY and CDR2 SMNVEV (reference sequence). The CDR3 runs 18 residues. J was trimmed by 0 bases and V by 2 bases; bases with no gene match: 10. CDR3 DNA: TGTGCCAGCAGTTTAGGCGGGGGGCTAAAACGAAGCACAGATACGCAGTATTTT. Protein sequence: CASSLGGGLKRSTDTQYF.

Here the CDR3 DNA reads TGTGCCAGCAGTCCACCTAGCGGGGGCACAGATACGCAGTATTTT. It specifies CASSPPSGGTDTQYF. The genes are TRBV27 and TRBJ2-3; 9 nucleotides line up with TRBD2. This CDR3 has 15 amino acids. V shed 5 bases and J 1 base; nucleotides not matched to a gene: 4. Germline-derived CDR1 and CDR2 are MNHEY and SMNVEV (reference sequence).

The chain carries TRBV7-6 and TRBJ2-5, with D possibly being TRBD1 (6 bases). The CDR3 has 12 amino acids. V lost 6 bases to trimming and J lost 3 bases, with 8 bases between them. The germline CDR1 and CDR2 sequences are SGHVS and FNYEAQ. CDR3 DNA: TGTGCCAGCAGTGAGGGGGAAGAGACCCAGTACTTC. Translated, it gives CASSEGEETQYF.

The chain joins TRBV19 to TRBJ1-2; D is perhaps TRBD1 (6 bases). Trimming cost V 7 bases and J 5 bases, with 23 bases left between them. The CDR3 consists of 16 residues. Germline values: CDR1 LNHDA, CDR2 SQIVND (reference sequence). CDR3 nucleotides: TGTGCCAGTAATCAAGTCTCCCCGGGCAGGGGATATGGCTACACCTTC. Translated, it gives CASNQVSPGRGYGYTF.

The CDR3 is CASSITGDYGYTF. CDR3 coding DNA: TGCGCCAGCAGTATTACAGGGGACTATGGCTACACCTTC. The gene calls are TRBV5-1 and TRBJ1-2; 7 nucleotides match TRBD1. The germline V gene has CDR1 SGHRS and CDR2 YFSETQ. CDR3 length: 13 residues. After removal of 5 bases from V and 3 bases from J, the junction contained 4 bases not matched to a gene.

The chain uses TRBV7-9 and TRBJ1-4; 10 bases fit TRBD1. Germline CDR1 reads SEHNR; CDR2 reads FQNEAQ (reference sequence). J gave up 1 base and V 3 bases, and 5 bases lay outside the gene matches. This CDR3 has 17 residues. The CDR3 protein is CASSFRQGAGTNEKLFF. CDR3 sequence (DNA): TGTGCCAGCAGCTTTCGACAGGGGGCAGGAACTAATGAAAAACTGTTTTTT.